This TCR beta chain was captured by sequencing in a study of blood T cell repertoires in COVID-19. Study-level information: The United States, Italy and Spain supplied acute and convalescent COVID-19 samples. PBMCs, B-cell-depleted T cells, or T cells were the source of the cDNA or gDNA that made up the material.

CDR1 is SEHNR, CDR2 FQNEAQ, per germline (reference sequence). Trimming removed 3 bases from V and 2 bases from J, with 14 bases in between. This CDR3 contains 16 residues. Original methodology: Scientists estimated how many nucleated cells there were by amplifying reference gene primers. Method: immunoSEQ multiplex PCR; TCRdb's copy keeps in-frame clones and lacks some. V and J calls and clone size are those listed in that table; D and trimming were worked out from the DNA. The top ten clones hold about 2.4% of a sample with 150,000 to 190,000 clones, approximately 86% of them seen once. This receptor was identified in a woman aged 70-85 years with acute or convalescent COVID-19. V gene TRBV7-9 combines with J gene TRBJ1-5; perhaps TRBD1 as D (6 bases). The sequencing sample was made of peripheral blood. For the CDR3, the DNA is TGTGCCAGCAGCTTGGGGGCGGACACAGGCAATCAGCCCCAGCATTTT. This sequence encodes CASSLGADTGNQPQHF.